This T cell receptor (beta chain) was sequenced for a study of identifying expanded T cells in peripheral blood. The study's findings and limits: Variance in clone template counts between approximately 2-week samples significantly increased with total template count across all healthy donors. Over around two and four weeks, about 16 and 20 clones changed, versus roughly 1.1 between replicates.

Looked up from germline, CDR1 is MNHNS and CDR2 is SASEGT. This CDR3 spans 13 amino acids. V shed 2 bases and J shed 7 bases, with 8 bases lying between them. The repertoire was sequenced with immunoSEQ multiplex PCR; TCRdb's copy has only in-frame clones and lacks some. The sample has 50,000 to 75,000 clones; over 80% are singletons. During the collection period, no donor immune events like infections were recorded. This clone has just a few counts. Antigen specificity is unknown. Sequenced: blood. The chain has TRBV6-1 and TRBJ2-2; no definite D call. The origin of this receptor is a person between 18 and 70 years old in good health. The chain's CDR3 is CASSENGVGELFF. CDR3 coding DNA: TGTGCCAGCAGTGAAAACGGAGTCGGGGAGCTGTTTTTT.